This entry is about one T cell receptor (beta chain). The antigen is undetermined. CDR3 size: 12 residues. The germline V gene encodes CDR1 SGHRS and CDR2 YFSETQ. Trimming took off 6 bases at V and 7 bases at J, with 11 bases between the two ends. The sample belongs to a study of CD8+ T cells in alopecia areata. Study in general: For the treated group, dosing was oral tofacitinib at 5 to 10 mg twice daily. Dosing with tofacitinib proceeded for 6 to 18 months, followed by 6 months off drug.

Extraction and reverse transcription of RNA yielded cDNA as the sequencing template. Only in-frame clones appear in the TCRdb table, and some are missing; sequencing was by immunoSEQ multiplex PCR. This sample has 220,000 or so clones, with 57% found just once. General study results and limits: Lesional scalp exceeded normal scalp in clonality, especially in alopecia totalis/universalis.

The chain is built from TRBV5-1 and TRBJ2-1; weak D call: TRBD1 (6 bases). This clonotype was obtained from a human donor with alopecia areata. The source was CD4+ T cells sorted from blood, collected at week 0. The CDR3 nucleotides read TGCGCCAGCACGGCAGGGGAAAATGAGCAGTTCTTC. It codes for CASTAGENEQFF.